One sample yielded the 20 T cell receptor beta chains listed below, sequenced in a study of OX40 agonist ivuxolimab in advanced cancers. Libraries were prepared by immunoSEQ multiplex PCR; TCRdb keeps only in-frame clonotypes and omits some of them. The data contain some 58,000 clones, 88% of them singletons. The sequencing used CD4+ or CD8+ T cells sorted from blood, collected in a trial of the OX40 agonist ivuxolimab. The receptors were gathered from an adult with an advanced solid tumor such as melanoma, head and neck, liver or kidney cancer.

The V and J genes are TRBV6-1 and TRBJ2-3; D remains ambiguous. Germline loops: CDR1 MNHNS, CDR2 SASEGT. V was shortened by 0 bases and J by 1 base, with 8 bases between the two germline ends. The CDR3 extends over 15 amino acids. The CDR3 is CASSEALRRTDTQYF. Written as DNA, the CDR3 is TGTGCCAGCAGTGAAGCGCTTCGGCGCACAGATACGCAGTATTTT.

The chain couples TRBV6-1 to TRBJ1-1; D uncertain. Trimming pared 3 bases from V and 6 bases from J, leaving 14 bases between. The V gene's germline CDR1 is MNHNS and CDR2 SASEGT. There are 14 residues in the CDR3. The DNA for the CDR3 is TGTGCCAGCAGTGACTCTCAGGCCGTACCTGAAGCTTTCTTT. Amino acids: CASSDSQAVPEAFF.

The chain combines TRBV6-1 with TRBJ2-3; a possible D gene is TRBD1 (5 bases). Trimming stripped 5 bases from V and 5 bases from J, with 11 bases between. In germline, CDR1 is MNHNS, CDR2 SASEGT. This CDR3 is built from 13 residues. CDR3 DNA: TGTGCCAGCAGTTCCACAGGAATAGATACGCAGTATTTT. This translates into CASSSTGIDTQYF.

This sequence joins TRBV6-5 and TRBJ2-3, with 7 bases fitting TRBD2. The ends lost 2 bases at V and 4 bases at J; junction bases unmatched: 9. Germline V gene sequence: CDR1 MNHEY, CDR2 SVGAGI. This CDR3 is 16 amino acids long. CDR3 bases: TGTGCCAGCAGTTACGGGGGGAGGGCCGGAGCAGATACGCAGTATTTT. This codes for CASSYGGRAGADTQYF.

The chain joins TRBV4-3 to TRBJ2-3, with D perhaps matching TRBD1 or TRBD2 (6 bases each). Germline loops: CDR1 LGHNA, CDR2 YSLEER. CDR3 length: 17 residues. Trimming took 0 bases from V and 3 from J, leaving 16 bases between them. The CDR3 spells CASSQDPRGAGTDTQYF. CDR3 nucleotides: TGCGCCAGCAGCCAAGATCCAAGGGGGGCAGGGACAGATACGCAGTATTTT.

This clone was seen only once. Written as DNA, the CDR3 is TGTGCTAGTGGTTCCCGGAACACCGGGGAGCTGTTTTTT. Encoded protein: CASGSRNTGELFF. V and J are TRBV12-5 and TRBJ2-2; D gene unclear. The ends were cut back, 4 bases at V and 1 base at J, with 4 bases in the middle. In germline, CDR1 is LGHNT, CDR2 FRNRAP. The CDR3 has 13 amino acids.

The J gene is TRBJ2-5, the V gene TRBV5-8; a possible D gene is TRBD2 (6 bases). The V end was cut by 9 bases, the J end by 7 bases, with 28 bases between. CDR1 and CDR2 (germline): SGHTS, YDEGEE. CDR3 length equals 16 residues. This CDR3 reads CATSAWISGMGGTQYF. The CDR3, as DNA: TGTGCCACCTCAGCTTGGATCTCAGGGATGGGGGGGACCCAGTACTTC.

This clone has a single count. CDR3 nucleotides: TGTGCCATCAGTGAGCCCGGACTAGCGGGAGACAATGAGCAGTTCTTC. Translating it yields CAISEPGLAGDNEQFF. This chain links TRBV10-3 with TRBJ2-1, with 13 bases identical to TRBD2. CDR3 length: 16 residues. In germline, CDR1 is ENHRY, CDR2 SYGVKD. The V and J ends lost 2 bases and 5 bases, in that order; junction bases with no gene match: 3.

The V and J genes are TRBV19 and TRBJ2-6; no clear D. From germline, CDR1 is LNHDA and CDR2 SQIVND (reference sequence). The CDR3 is 16 residues long. Trimming shortened V by 3 bases and J by 0 bases, and 9 bases separated the two germline ends. CDR3 bases: TGTGCCAGTAGTATTGTTCAGGTCTCTGGGGCCAACGTCCTGACTTTC. Amino acid sequence: CASSIVQVSGANVLTF.

This rearrangement joins TRBV6-6 to TRBJ2-3; 9 bases map to TRBD2. The ends lost 2 bases at V and 4 bases at J; junction bases unmatched: 4. Germline-derived CDR1 and CDR2 are MNHNY and SVGAGI (reference sequence). The CDR3 has 15 amino acids. In nucleotides, the CDR3 is TGTGCCAGCAGTTACATAGCGGGAGCGTCAGATACGCAGTATTTT. It encodes CASSYIAGASDTQYF.

The rearrangement uses TRBV11-2 and TRBJ2-2; D unclear. The CDR3 sequence is 12 residues long. V lost 0 bases and J 7 bases, leaving 3 bases between the germline ends. The germline gives CDR1 SGHAT, CDR2 FQNNGV. In DNA form, the CDR3 reads TGTGCCAGCAGCTTAGACGACGGGGAGCTGTTTTTT. It translates to CASSLDDGELFF.

A word on this clone: At one end, the junction sequence differs from germline, possibly due to a read error. The chain uses TRBV15 and TRBJ2-7; tentatively, D is TRBD2 (5 bases). Germline V gene data show CDR1 as LNHNV and CDR2 as YYDKDF (reference sequence). The CDR3 extends over 13 amino acids. The CDR3 DNA sequence: TGTGCCACCAGCAGAGATCTAGCCTATGAGCAGTACTTC. Translation gives CATSRDLAYEQYF.

The V call is TRBV11-3, the J call TRBJ2-3; 10 bases agree with TRBD2. The CDR3 length is 15 residues. With V trimmed by 3 bases and J by 3 bases, 3 bases remained unmatched. Per the germline V gene, CDR1 is SGHNT and CDR2 is YENEEA. The CDR3 loop reads CASSLGTSVTDTQYF. In nucleotides, the CDR3 is TGTGCCAGCAGCTTGGGGACTAGCGTAACAGATACGCAGTATTTT.

The chain has TRBV15 and TRBJ2-5, with 7 bases matching TRBD1. This CDR3 comprises 16 residues. Germline V gene lookup returns CDR1 LNHNV and CDR2 YYDKDF (reference sequence). V shed 1 base, J shed 5 bases, and the junction held 10 bases outside the gene matches. Here the CDR3 DNA reads TGTGCCACCAGCAGAGGGGGTACAGGGGCCCTGGAGACCCAGTACTTC. Residues: CATSRGGTGALETQYF.

The CDR3 here is CASSVTSESYEQYF. In nucleotides, the CDR3 is TGTGCCAGCAGCGTCACTAGCGAATCCTACGAGCAGTACTTC. The chain has TRBV9 and TRBJ2-7; 7 nucleotides agree with TRBD2. Germline V gene lookup returns CDR1 SGDLS and CDR2 YYNGEE. This CDR3 comprises 14 residues. J was trimmed by 1 base and V by 2 bases; bases with no gene match: 3.

The sample holds one count of this clone. The chain has TRBV5-1 and TRBJ1-6, with 8 bases that match TRBD1. This CDR3 has 15 residues. After removal of 4 bases from V and 8 bases from J, the junction contained 8 bases not matched to a gene. Germline V lookup: CDR1 SGHRS, CDR2 YFSETQ. Here the CDR3 DNA reads TGCGCCAGCAGCCTTCGGACAGGGAGAGATTCACCCCTCCACTTT. This translates into CASSLRTGRDSPLHF.

The chain is built from TRBV10-3 and TRBJ1-1; D is ambiguous. This CDR3 has 12 residues. CDR1 is ENHRY, CDR2 SYGVKD, per germline. The V end was cut by 0 bases, the J end by 5 bases, with 4 bases between. This chain's CDR3 is CAISESGTEAFF. In DNA, the CDR3 is TGTGCCATCAGTGAGTCGGGAACTGAAGCTTTCTTT.

This chain joins TRBV5-1 and TRBJ2-1; 10 bases agree with TRBD2. Germline lookup yields CDR1 SGHRS and CDR2 YFSETQ. V shed 0 bases, J shed 0 bases, and the junction held 3 bases outside the gene matches. This CDR3 comprises 17 residues. In nucleotides, the CDR3 is TGCGCCAGCAGCTTGGCCCCTAGCGGGAGCTCCTACAATGAGCAGTTCTTC. Translation gives CASSLAPSGSSYNEQFF. Complete variable domain (other parts from reference TRBV5-1 and TRBJ2-1): KAGVTQTPRYLIKTRGQQVTLSCSPISGHRSVSWYQQTPGQGLQFLFEYFSETQRNKGNFPGRFSGRQFSNSRSEMNVSTLELGDSALYLCASSLAPSGSSYNEQFFGPGTRLTVL.

This chain uses TRBV27 with TRBJ2-5, with a tentative D call TRBD1 (6 bases). Germline CDR1 and CDR2: MNHEY and SMNVEV (reference sequence). The V gene lost 3 bases and the J gene lost 5 bases, with 16 bases spanning the gap. This CDR3 is 15 amino acids long. The CDR3 loop is CASSFQGRSWETQYF. In nucleotides, the CDR3 is TGTGCCAGCAGTTTTCAGGGGCGATCGTGGGAGACCCAGTACTTC.

The CDR3 nucleotides read TGCGCCAGCGGACAGGGCCACTACGAGCAGTACTTC. Protein product: CASGQGHYEQYF. V and J are TRBV5-1 and TRBJ2-7; the match to TRBD1 covers 8 bases. The CDR3 extends over 12 amino acids. J lost 3 bases, V lost 7 bases, and 3 bases had no gene match. Looked up from germline, CDR1 is SGHRS and CDR2 is YFSETQ. Variable domain in full (rest from reference TRBV5-1 and TRBJ2-7): KAGVTQTPRYLIKTRGQQVTLSCSPISGHRSVSWYQQTPGQGLQFLFEYFSETQRNKGNFPGRFSGRQFSNSRSEMNVSTLELGDSALYLCASGQGHYEQYFGPGTRLTVT.